This T cell receptor (beta chain) was sequenced in a study of shared clonotypes between healthy human individuals. Study summary: Every donor yielded three CD4 naive, three CD4 memory, two CD8 naive and one CD8 memory plate.

Libraries were prepared by immunoSEQ multiplex PCR; TCRdb keeps only in-frame clonotypes and omits some of them. Found here are around 700,000 clones, around 73% of them singletons; the top ten hold about 1.8%. Germline-derived CDR1 and CDR2 are SGDLS and YYNGEE. The CDR3 is made up of 13 amino acids. The ends lost 3 bases at V and 8 bases at J; junction bases unmatched: 7. Whole-study results and caveats: The rarefaction results pointed to incomplete sorted-subset sequencing despite large depth. The diversity represented, both genetic and in exposure history, was limited by few donors.

Remarks on this clone: No antigen is known for it.

The receptor was isolated from a woman in her thirties in good health. Sequencing input: memory CD4+ T cells sorted from blood. The sample's subset: CD45RA-negative fraction. The chain combines TRBV9 with TRBJ1-1; TRBD1 matches 7 bases. In DNA form, the CDR3 reads TGTGCCAGCAGCGGAGGGACAGCCCAAGAAGCTTTCTTT. Its protein product is CASSGGTAQEAFF.